This TCR beta chain emerged from a study of CD8 T cells in ankylosing spondylitis. General study findings and limits: Disease-linked clones reportedly showed significant enrichment in matched ankylosing spondylitis synovial fluid. A TCR beta motif of several highly homologous variants seemed to mark ankylosing spondylitis blood. Relatively scarce in peripheral blood, disease-linked clones were CD8+. Earlier work had already found some motif variants in reactive arthritis synovial fluid and blood.

TCRdb processed the 5' RACE reads anew with MiXCR; each CDR3 protein has one entry. This table holds just under 550,000 distinct CDR3 sequences, roughly an eighth found once. Comment on this clonotype: Its specificity is unknown.

The sample consisted of blood, either unsorted or a sorted T cell fraction (not recorded which). The sequence was collected from a male donor with ankylosing spondylitis.

The CDR3 sequence: CASSPTGRNYGYTF. The DNA for the CDR3 is TGTGCCAGCTCACCAACAGGAAGGAACTATGGCTACACCTTC. The rearrangement joins TRBV18 to TRBJ1-2; possibly TRBD1 for D (5 bases). The V and J ends lost 2 bases and 2 bases respectively, with 9 bases between them. Germline loops: CDR1 KGHSH, CDR2 LQKENI. The CDR3 length is 14 residues.